This TCR beta chain stems from a study of shared T cell receptors in the human thymus. The CDR3 is made up of 14 amino acids. Germline trimming cut 2 bases from V and 5 bases from J; bases unmatched to any gene: 3. Germline values: CDR1 MDHEN, CDR2 SYDVKM. Profiling relied on immunoSEQ multiplex PCR, and the TCRdb table lists in-frame clones only, not all of them. The sample carries under 850,000 clones, more than 75% recorded once. In addition, the sample was reused for a study of human thymus T cells. From that second work: Healthy Finnish infants undergoing corrective surgery for congenital heart defects provided the donor material. The thymus was resected at corrective cardiac surgery. Both thymic and peripheral blood repertoires showed apparently biased V and J usage. What related research reported was that thymic repertoires overlapped highly among unrelated individuals.

J is TRBJ2-1 and V is TRBV28, with 7 bases that match TRBD2. The TCR sequence derives from a boy in the first two years of life with a congenital heart defect. Sample: thymocytes. CDR3 DNA: TGTGCCAGCAGTTTAGGTGGGAGGGACAATGAGCAGTTCTTC. Translating it yields CASSLGGRDNEQFF. The full variable domain, with the rest looked up from reference TRBV28 and TRBJ2-1, is DVKVTQSSRYLVKRTGEKVFLECVQDMDHENMFWYRQDPGLGLRLIYFSYDVKMKEKGDIPEGYSVSREKKERFSLILESASTNQTSMYLCASSLGGRDNEQFFGPGTRLTVL.